This T cell receptor beta chain appears in the sequencing data of a study of cytomegalovirus exposure and HLA in healthy donors. Study conclusions and caveats: Most observed TCR sequences were rare, whereas some public TCRs were detected in many donors. In vitro, three CMV-associated chains proved specific for CMV antigens.

Libraries were prepared by immunoSEQ multiplex PCR; TCRdb keeps only in-frame clonotypes and omits some of them. The sample lists 90,000 to 150,000 clones, 70% to 90% occurring once. CDR3 size: 13 residues. Trimming stripped 4 bases from V and 0 bases from J, with 6 bases between. Germline V gives CDR1 SNHLY, CDR2 FYNNEI. A note on this clone: Its antigen remains unknown.

The chain has TRBV2 and TRBJ1-1; D is unclear. What was sequenced was PBMCs. The sequence derives from a woman in her thirties in good health and CMV-seronegative. The CDR3: CASSAGLNTEAFF. CDR3 coding DNA: TGTGCCAGCAGTGCCGGTTTGAACACTGAAGCTTTCTTT.